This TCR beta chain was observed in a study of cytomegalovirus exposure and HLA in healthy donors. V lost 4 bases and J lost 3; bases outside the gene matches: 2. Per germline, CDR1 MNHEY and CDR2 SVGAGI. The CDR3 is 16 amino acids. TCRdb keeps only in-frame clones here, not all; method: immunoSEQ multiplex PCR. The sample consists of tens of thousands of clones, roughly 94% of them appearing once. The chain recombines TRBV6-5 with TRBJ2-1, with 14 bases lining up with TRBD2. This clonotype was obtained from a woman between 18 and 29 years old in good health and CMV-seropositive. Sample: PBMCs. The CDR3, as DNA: TGTGCCAGCAGTTTAGGGACTAGCGGGAGCTACAATGAGCAGTTCTTC. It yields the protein CASSLGTSGSYNEQFF.